The T cell receptor (beta chain) under discussion was sequenced for a study of T cells in women clearing cervical HPV infection. In the study overall: Case blood drawn at lesion detection; control blood after infection cleared.

As to this clone: Its antigen is not known. The observed sequence ends 3 residues before the CDR3 terminus, with the missing tail filled in from the germline J gene.

Germline V gene data show CDR1 as GTSNPN and CDR2 as SVGIG (reference sequence). J lost 4 bases, V lost 1 base, and 1 base had no gene match. CDR3 length: 15 amino acids. Only in-frame clones appear in the TCRdb table, and some are missing; sequencing was by immunoSEQ multiplex PCR. The sample holds about 22,000 clones. Study-level results: CIN3+ cases had significantly higher TCR repertoire richness than controls, but evenness did not differ.

This receptor was taken from a woman between 18 and 75 years old with a cervical HPV16 infection that either progressed to CIN3+ or cleared (not recorded which). Sequencing used blood buffy coat. The chain employs TRBV30 and TRBJ2-2; 12 bases map to TRBD1. This CDR3 reads CAWSGDRGLTGELFF. The CDR3 bases that were read are TGTGCCTGGAGTGGGGACAGGGGGCTCACCGGGGAG.